Below, 6 T cell receptor beta chains from the same sample are listed, as sequenced in a study of shared clonotypes between healthy human individuals. Here immunoSEQ multiplex PCR was the method, and the copy in TCRdb shows in-frame clones only, minus some. The sample lists about 710,000 clones; 60% to 75% were seen once. What was sequenced was memory CD4+ T cells sorted from blood. Stated subset: CD45RA-negative fraction. These receptors were taken from a young woman in good health.

In DNA, the CDR3 is TGTGCCAGCAGCTTAAATGCCTTGGTGAACAATGAGCAGTTCTTC. Its protein product is CASSLNALVNNEQFF. This rearrangement joins TRBV7-2 to TRBJ2-1, with D uncertain. CDR3 size: 15 residues. Deletions cut 2 bases from V and 5 bases from J, with 13 bases between. The germline V gene encodes CDR1 SGHTA and CDR2 FQGNSA.

The V gene is TRBV10-1, the J gene TRBJ2-5; 11 positions match TRBD1. The CDR3 loop spans 14 amino acids. CDR1 and CDR2 (germline): WNHNN, SYGVQD (reference sequence). The trim removed 8 bases at V and 4 bases at J, leaving 6 bases unmatched. The DNA for the CDR3 is TGCGCCAGCGGGGGGACAGGGGGGCCAGAGACCCAGTACTTC. Its translation is CASGGTGGPETQYF.

The chain uses TRBV2 and TRBJ2-7, with TRBD2 identical over 7 bases. The CDR3 consists of 15 residues. After removal of 2 bases from V and 3 bases from J, the junction contained 7 bases not matched to a gene. Germline V lookup: CDR1 SNHLY, CDR2 FYNNEI. The CDR3 loop is CASSEILLADYEQYF. DNA of the CDR3: TGTGCCAGCAGTGAAATTCTTCTAGCGGACTACGAGCAGTACTTC. The full variable domain, rest sourced from reference TRBV2 and TRBJ2-7, is EPEVTQTPSHQVTQMGQEVILRCVPISNHLYFYWYRQILGQKVEFLVSFYNNEISEKSEIFDDQFSVERPDGSNFTLKIRSTKLEDSAMYFCASSEILLADYEQYFGPGTRLTVT.

This sequence joins TRBV29-1 and TRBJ1-2; 8 bases agree with TRBD1. The J segment lost 2 bases and the V segment lost 5 bases, leaving 4 bases of the junction unmatched. This CDR3 spans 13 amino acids. Germline values: CDR1 SQVTM, CDR2 ANQGSEA. The CDR3 DNA sequence: TGCAGCGTTCCTCAGGGGGCGAACTATGGCTACACCTTC. It codes for CSVPQGANYGYTF. Looking up the rest from reference TRBV29-1 and TRBJ1-2 gives the full variable domain: SAVISQKPSRDICQRGTSLTIQCQVDSQVTMMFWYRQQPGQSLTLIATANQGSEATYESGFVIDKFPISRPNLTFSTLTVSNMSPEDSSIYLCSVPQGANYGYTFGSGTRLTVV.

The chain recombines TRBV7-7 with TRBJ2-7; the match to TRBD1 covers 8 bases. Germline V gene data show CDR1 as SSHAT and CDR2 as FNYEAQ (reference sequence). Trimming cost V 1 base and J 0 bases; bases outside gene matches: 11. CDR3 length: 18 amino acids. In nucleotides, the CDR3 is TGTGCCAGCAGCTTAGGGTTCGTCAACAGGGGGTGCTCCTACGAGCAGTACTTC. Protein sequence: CASSLGFVNRGCSYEQYF.

The chain is built from TRBV6-6 and TRBJ2-7; 11 nucleotides match TRBD1. Per germline, CDR1 MNHNY and CDR2 SVGAGI (reference sequence). CDR3 length equals 14 residues. Trimming at V came to 6 bases and at J to 2 bases, leaving 3 bases not matched to a gene. The CDR3, as DNA: TGTGCCAGCAGGCGGGACAGGGGGGCCTACGAGCAGTACTTC. Protein product: CASRRDRGAYEQYF.